A selection of T cell receptor beta chains follows, all from one sample in a study of patients and donors after allogeneic stem cell transplantation. TCRdb re-called the RT-PCR reads through MiXCR, storing one row per CDR3 protein. The sample contains about a million distinct CDR3 sequences, roughly 18% of which appear only once. What was sequenced was blood, either unsorted or a sorted T cell fraction (not recorded which). These receptors originate from a human donor who was either an allogeneic HSCT recipient or a stem cell or donor lymphocyte infusion donor (not recorded which). It is not recorded whose cells these are; they may come from a transplant donor. Both conserved end residues are part of each CDR3. D genes are given only for firm matches. Expanded clones get a size class; other rows say once, few or many, or leave the size out.

D: NA; J: TRBJ1-6; size: NA; V: TRBV20-1; CDR3: CSASDGRGNSPLHF; DNA: TGCAGTGCTAGTGACGGAAGGGGTAATTCACCCCTCCACTTT
D: NA; J: TRBJ1-4; size: NA; V: TRBV6-1; CDR3: CASSDMRGRGGRYNEKLFF; DNA: TGTGCCAGCAGTGATATGCGGGGAAGGGGGGGACGGTATAATGAAAAACTGTTTTTT
D: NA; J: TRBJ2-2; size: few; V: TRBV4-1; CDR3: CASSESAAGQGTGELFF; DNA: TGCGCCAGCAGCGAATCCGCGGCGGGGCAGGGGACCGGGGAGCTGTTTTTT
D: NA; J: TRBJ2-7; size: few; V: TRBV7-8; CDR3: CASSLSGLPYEQYF; DNA: TGTGCCAGCAGCTTATCCGGGCTTCCCTACGAGCAGTACTTC
D: TRBD2; J: TRBJ2-4; size: NA; V: TRBV29-1; CDR3: CSGSGIDKNIQYF; DNA: TGCAGCGGAAGCGGGATTGACAAAAACATTCAGTACTTC
D: NA; J: TRBJ1-3; size: many; V: TRBV12-3/TRBV12-4; CDR3: CASSFGVSGNTIYF; DNA: TGTGCCAGCAGTTTTGGGGTCTCTGGAAACACCATATATTTT
D: NA; J: TRBJ2-2; size: few; V: TRBV9; CDR3: CASSEPRGGGTGELFF; DNA: TGTGCCAGCAGCGAGCCGAGGGGGGGTGGCACCGGGGAGCTGTTTTTT
D: NA; J: TRBJ2-7; size: NA; V: TRBV29-1; CDR3: CSARHVNSYEQYF; DNA: TGCAGCGCCCGGCACGTGAACTCCTACGAGCAGTACTTC
D: TRBD1; J: TRBJ2-4; size: NA; V: TRBV15; CDR3: CATKGQGGEKYF; DNA: TGTGCCACCAAGGGACAGGGAGGGGAGAAGTACTTC
D: TRBD2; J: TRBJ2-3; size: few; V: TRBV20-1; CDR3: CSARGGTSGIRQYF; DNA: TGCAGTGCTAGAGGAGGGACTAGCGGGATAAGGCAGTATTTT
D: NA; J: TRBJ2-1; size: few; V: TRBV5-1; CDR3: CASSWGRGPNEQFF; DNA: TGCGCCAGCAGCTGGGGCCGCGGCCCCAATGAGCAGTTCTTC
D: NA; J: TRBJ2-7; size: few; V: TRBV7-8; CDR3: CASSLGRGPSYEQYF; DNA: TGTGCCAGCAGCTTAGGAAGAGGGCCCTCCTACGAGCAGTACTTC
D: NA; J: TRBJ1-5; size: NA; V: TRBV18; CDR3: CASSYAHRAGQPQHF; DNA: TGTGCCAGCTCATATGCTCACAGGGCGGGTCAGCCCCAGCATTTT
D: TRBD2; J: TRBJ2-5; size: few; V: TRBV5-5; CDR3: CASSLAKVGGAQETQYF; DNA: TGTGCCAGCAGCTTAGCCAAGGTGGGAGGGGCCCAAGAGACCCAGTACTTC
D: NA; J: TRBJ2-7; size: NA; V: TRBV6-5; CDR3: CASSSLTQGREQYF; DNA: TGTGCCAGCAGTTCTCTGACCCAGGGGAGGGAGCAGTACTTC
D: NA; J: TRBJ1-2; size: many; V: TRBV13; CDR3: CASSLEVYGYTF; DNA: TGTGCCAGCAGCCTAGAAGTCTATGGCTACACCTTC
D: TRBD2; J: TRBJ2-5; size: few; V: TRBV10-2; CDR3: CASSNLLAGQETQYF; DNA: TGCGCCAGCAGTAACTTGTTAGCGGGGCAAGAGACCCAGTACTTC